Listed below are T cell receptor beta chains from one sample, sequenced in a study of cytomegalovirus exposure and HLA in healthy donors. Profiling relied on immunoSEQ multiplex PCR, and the TCRdb table lists in-frame clones only, not all of them. The table lists around 64,000 clones, approximately 80% of them singletons. The sequenced sample consisted of PBMCs. These receptors originate from a man in his late teens or twenties in good health and CMV-seropositive. Both conserved end residues are part of each CDR3. A D gene is named only where the DNA matches it firmly. Size values are once, few and many counts, or a class for expanded clones, and some rows have none.

CDR3 protein: CAWRPGQGETQYF
CDR3 DNA: TGTGCCTGGAGGCCGGGACAGGGGGAGACCCAGTACTTC
J gene: TRBJ2-5
CDR3 length: 13
clone size: -
V gene: TRBV30
D gene: TRBD1

CDR3 protein: CASSGGGGTGAYEQYF
CDR3 DNA: TGTGCCAGCAGCGGTGGGGGTGGGACAGGGGCCTACGAGCAGTACTTC
J gene: TRBJ2-7
CDR3 length: 16
clone size: once
V gene: TRBV5-4
D gene: TRBD1

CDR3 protein: CASSLEKRHYEQYF
CDR3 DNA: TGTGCCAGCAGCTTGGAAAAGCGGCACTACGAGCAGTACTTC
J gene: TRBJ2-7
CDR3 length: 14
clone size: -
V gene: TRBV5-4
D gene: -

CDR3 protein: CASSQDENEQYF
CDR3 DNA: TGCGCCAGCAGCCAAGACGAGAATGAGCAGTACTTC
J gene: TRBJ2-7
CDR3 length: 12
clone size: -
V gene: TRBV4-1
D gene: -

CDR3 protein: CASSPNTGETQYF
CDR3 DNA: TGTGCCAGCAGCCCGAACACCGGGGAGACCCAGTACTTC
J gene: TRBJ2-5
CDR3 length: 13
clone size: -
V gene: TRBV7-9
D gene: -

CDR3 protein: CASIDRERYEQYF
CDR3 DNA: TGTGCCAGCATAGACAGGGAGCGCTACGAGCAGTACTTC
J gene: TRBJ2-7
CDR3 length: 13
clone size: -
V gene: TRBV2
D gene: TRBD1

CDR3 protein: CASSVGAGVEAFF
CDR3 DNA: TGTGCCAGCAGCGTAGGGGCAGGTGTAGAAGCTTTCTTT
J gene: TRBJ1-1
CDR3 length: 13
clone size: -
V gene: TRBV9
D gene: -

CDR3 protein: CASSFGQGYEQYF
CDR3 DNA: TGTGCCAGCAGCTTCGGACAGGGTTACGAGCAGTACTTC
J gene: TRBJ2-7
CDR3 length: 13
clone size: few
V gene: TRBV7-8
D gene: TRBD1

CDR3 protein: CASRLAGGQGTQYF
CDR3 DNA: TGTGCCAGCAGACTAGCGGGAGGGCAGGGTACGCAGTATTTT
J gene: TRBJ2-3
CDR3 length: 14
clone size: -
V gene: TRBV2
D gene: TRBD2

CDR3 protein: CASSFLAGGGLAYEQYF
CDR3 DNA: TGTGCCAGCAGCTTCTTAGCGGGGGGGGGTCTGGCCTACGAGCAGTACTTC
J gene: TRBJ2-7
CDR3 length: 17
clone size: -
V gene: TRBV7-8
D gene: TRBD2

CDR3 protein: CASSTEPNTEAFF
CDR3 DNA: TGTGCCAGCAGCACAGAACCGAACACTGAAGCTTTCTTT
J gene: TRBJ1-1
CDR3 length: 13
clone size: -
V gene: TRBV7-3
D gene: -

CDR3 protein: CAWGSGTATYEQYF
CDR3 DNA: TGTGCCTGGGGTTCCGGGACTGCGACCTACGAGCAGTACTTC
J gene: TRBJ2-7
CDR3 length: 14
clone size: -
V gene: TRBV30
D gene: -

CDR3 protein: CAWSAQIEAFF
CDR3 DNA: TGTGCCTGGAGTGCACAGATAGAAGCTTTCTTT
J gene: TRBJ1-1
CDR3 length: 11
clone size: once
V gene: TRBV30
D gene: -

CDR3 protein: CAWGGGLILTEAFF
CDR3 DNA: TGTGCCTGGGGAGGGGGCCTTATACTCACTGAAGCTTTCTTT
J gene: TRBJ1-1
CDR3 length: 14
clone size: -
V gene: TRBV30
D gene: TRBD1

CDR3 protein: CASSDFPYSGAPSGANVLTF
CDR3 DNA: TGTGCCAGCAGCGATTTCCCCTATAGCGGGGCCCCCTCTGGGGCCAACGTCCTGACTTTC
J gene: TRBJ2-6
CDR3 length: 20
clone size: -
V gene: TRBV9
D gene: TRBD2

CDR3 protein: CASSYTLSSYNEQFF
CDR3 DNA: TGTGCCAGCAGTTACACCCTTAGCTCCTACAATGAGCAGTTCTTC
J gene: TRBJ2-1
CDR3 length: 15
clone size: -
V gene: TRBV6-5
D gene: -

CDR3 protein: CASAGTGYNEQFF
CDR3 DNA: TGTGCCAGCGCCGGGACAGGCTACAATGAGCAGTTCTTC
J gene: TRBJ2-1
CDR3 length: 13
clone size: once
V gene: TRBV6-5
D gene: TRBD1

CDR3 protein: CASSLGQGAYGYTF
CDR3 DNA: TGTGCCAGCAGCCTGGGACAGGGGGCATATGGCTACACCTTC
J gene: TRBJ1-2
CDR3 length: 14
clone size: -
V gene: TRBV7-9
D gene: TRBD1

CDR3 protein: CASSQGQGATGELFF
CDR3 DNA: TGCGCCAGCAGCCAAGGGCAGGGGGCGACCGGGGAGCTGTTTTTT
J gene: TRBJ2-2
CDR3 length: 15
clone size: -
V gene: TRBV4-1
D gene: TRBD1

CDR3 protein: CASSAGLSRDEQYF
CDR3 DNA: TGCGCCAGCAGTGCAGGGCTTTCAAGGGACGAGCAGTACTTC
J gene: TRBJ2-7
CDR3 length: 14
clone size: -
V gene: TRBV10-1
D gene: -

CDR3 protein: CASSEQTSGSYEQYF
CDR3 DNA: TGTGCCAGCAGCGAACAGACTAGCGGGAGCTACGAGCAGTACTTC
J gene: TRBJ2-7
CDR3 length: 15
clone size: -
V gene: TRBV5-4
D gene: TRBD2

CDR3 protein: CAWSSFLASYEQFF
CDR3 DNA: TGTGCCTGGAGTTCCTTCCTAGCCTCTTATGAGCAGTTCTTC
J gene: TRBJ2-1
CDR3 length: 14
clone size: -
V gene: TRBV30
D gene: -

CDR3 protein: CASMVGGPTGSEQYF
CDR3 DNA: TGTGCCAGCATGGTGGGAGGCCCTACGGGGTCCGAGCAGTACTTC
J gene: TRBJ2-7
CDR3 length: 15
clone size: -
V gene: TRBV2
D gene: -